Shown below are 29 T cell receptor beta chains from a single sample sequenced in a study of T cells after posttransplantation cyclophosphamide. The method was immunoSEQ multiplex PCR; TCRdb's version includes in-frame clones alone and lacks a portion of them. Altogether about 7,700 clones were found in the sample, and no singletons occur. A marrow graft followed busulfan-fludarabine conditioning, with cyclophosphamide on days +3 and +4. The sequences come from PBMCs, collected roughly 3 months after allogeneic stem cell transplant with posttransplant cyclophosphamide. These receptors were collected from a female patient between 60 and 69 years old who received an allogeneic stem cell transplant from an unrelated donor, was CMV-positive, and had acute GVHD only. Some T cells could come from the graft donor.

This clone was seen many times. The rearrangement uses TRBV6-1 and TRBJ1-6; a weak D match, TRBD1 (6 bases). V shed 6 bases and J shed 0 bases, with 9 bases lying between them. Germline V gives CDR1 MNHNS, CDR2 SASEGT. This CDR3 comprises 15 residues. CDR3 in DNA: TGTGCCAGCAGGTTGACAGGCTCCTATAATTCACCCCTCCACTTT. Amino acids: CASRLTGSYNSPLHF.

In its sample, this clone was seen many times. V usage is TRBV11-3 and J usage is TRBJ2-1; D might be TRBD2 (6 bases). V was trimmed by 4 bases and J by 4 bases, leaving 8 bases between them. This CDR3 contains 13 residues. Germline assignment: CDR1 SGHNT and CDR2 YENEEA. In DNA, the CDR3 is TGTGCCAGCAGCTCGGGGGTTTACAATGAGCAGTTCTTC. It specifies CASSSGVYNEQFF.

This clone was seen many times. CDR3 sequence reads: CAWSEAVAEQYF. CDR3 DNA: TGTGCCTGGAGCGAAGCCGTAGCCGAGCAGTACTTC. The gene calls are TRBV30 and TRBJ2-7, with D unresolved. In germline, CDR1 is GTSNPN, CDR2 SVGIG (reference sequence). The CDR3 totals 12 residues. V was shortened by 3 bases and J by 6 bases, with 12 bases between the two germline ends.

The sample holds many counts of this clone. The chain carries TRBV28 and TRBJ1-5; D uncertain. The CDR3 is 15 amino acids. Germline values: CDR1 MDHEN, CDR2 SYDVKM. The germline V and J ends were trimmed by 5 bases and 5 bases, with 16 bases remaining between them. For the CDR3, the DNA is TGTGCCAGCAGTCCCCGGCGAAGGCTAGATCAGCCCCAGCATTTT. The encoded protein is CASSPRRRLDQPQHF.

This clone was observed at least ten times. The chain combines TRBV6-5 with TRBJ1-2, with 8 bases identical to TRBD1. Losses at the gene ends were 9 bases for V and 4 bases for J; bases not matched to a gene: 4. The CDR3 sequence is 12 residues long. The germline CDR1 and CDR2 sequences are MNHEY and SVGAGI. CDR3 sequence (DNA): TGTGCCAGTGGACAGGGCGGCTATGGCTACACCTTC. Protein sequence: CASGQGGYGYTF.

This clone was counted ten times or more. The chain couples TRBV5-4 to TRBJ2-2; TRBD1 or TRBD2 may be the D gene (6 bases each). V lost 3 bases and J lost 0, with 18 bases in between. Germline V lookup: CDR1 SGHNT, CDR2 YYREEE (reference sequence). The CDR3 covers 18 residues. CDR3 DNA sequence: TGTGCCAGCAGCTCCGGAGGGGGAGGCGGTTCGAACACCGGGGAGCTGTTTTTT. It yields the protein CASSSGGGGGSNTGELFF.

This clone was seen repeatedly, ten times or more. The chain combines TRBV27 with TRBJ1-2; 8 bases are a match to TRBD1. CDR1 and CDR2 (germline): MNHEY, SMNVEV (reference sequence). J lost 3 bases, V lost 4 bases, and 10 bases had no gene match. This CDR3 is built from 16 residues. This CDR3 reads CASSSPGQGLYYGYTF. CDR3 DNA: TGTGCCAGCAGTTCCCCTGGACAGGGCCTATACTATGGCTACACCTTC.

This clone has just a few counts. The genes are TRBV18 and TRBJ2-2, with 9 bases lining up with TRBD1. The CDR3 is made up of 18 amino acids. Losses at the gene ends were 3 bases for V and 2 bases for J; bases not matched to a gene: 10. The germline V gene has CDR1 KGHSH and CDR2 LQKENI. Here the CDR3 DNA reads TGTGCCAGCTCACCGCGAGCGAGACAGGGGGTTAACACCGGGGAGCTGTTTTTT. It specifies CASSPRARQGVNTGELFF.

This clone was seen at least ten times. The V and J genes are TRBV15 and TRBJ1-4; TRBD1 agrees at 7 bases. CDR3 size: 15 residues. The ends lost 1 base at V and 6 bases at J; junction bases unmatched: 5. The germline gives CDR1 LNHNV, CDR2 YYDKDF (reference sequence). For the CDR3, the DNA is TGTGCCACCAGCAGAGTAAGGGACAGTTATGAAAAACTGTTTTTT. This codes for CATSRVRDSYEKLFF.

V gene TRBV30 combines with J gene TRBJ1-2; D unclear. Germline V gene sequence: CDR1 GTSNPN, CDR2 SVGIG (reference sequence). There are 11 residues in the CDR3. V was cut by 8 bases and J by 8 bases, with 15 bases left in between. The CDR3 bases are TGTGCCCTTAAGGCGGGCGGCGGCTACACCTTC. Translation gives CALKAGGGYTF.

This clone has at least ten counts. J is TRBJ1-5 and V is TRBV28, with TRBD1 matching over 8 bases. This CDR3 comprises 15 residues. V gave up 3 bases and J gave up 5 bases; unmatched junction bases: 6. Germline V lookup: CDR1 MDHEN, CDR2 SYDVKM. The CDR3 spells CASSLGRGRDQPQHF. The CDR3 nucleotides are TGTGCCAGCAGTTTGGGCAGGGGGCGCGATCAGCCCCAGCATTTT. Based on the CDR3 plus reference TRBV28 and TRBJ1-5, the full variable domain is DVKVTQSSRYLVKRTGEKVFLECVQDMDHENMFWYRQDPGLGLRLIYFSYDVKMKEKGDIPEGYSVSREKKERFSLILESASTNQTSMYLCASSLGRGRDQPQHFGDGTRLSIL.

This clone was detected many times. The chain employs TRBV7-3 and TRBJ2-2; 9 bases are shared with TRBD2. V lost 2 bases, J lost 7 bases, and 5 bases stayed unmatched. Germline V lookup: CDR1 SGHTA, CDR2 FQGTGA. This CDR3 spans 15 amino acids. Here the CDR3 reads CASSLRGGAVGELFF. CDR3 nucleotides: TGTGCCAGCAGCTTACGCGGGGGGGCCGTCGGGGAGCTGTTTTTT.

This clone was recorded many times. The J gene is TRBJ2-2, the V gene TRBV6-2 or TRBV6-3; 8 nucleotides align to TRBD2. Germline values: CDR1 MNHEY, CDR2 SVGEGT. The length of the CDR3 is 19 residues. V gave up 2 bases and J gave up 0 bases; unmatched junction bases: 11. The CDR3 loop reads CASSYQAGVPFANTGELFF. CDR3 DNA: TGTGCCAGCAGTTACCAAGCGGGAGTTCCTTTCGCGAACACCGGGGAGCTGTTTTTT.

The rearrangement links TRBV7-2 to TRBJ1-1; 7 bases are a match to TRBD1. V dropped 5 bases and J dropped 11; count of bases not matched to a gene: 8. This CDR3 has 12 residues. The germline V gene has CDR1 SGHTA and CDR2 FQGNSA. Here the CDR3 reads CASSQGQGGAFF. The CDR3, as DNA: TGTGCCAGCAGCCAAGGGCAGGGGGGCGCTTTCTTT.

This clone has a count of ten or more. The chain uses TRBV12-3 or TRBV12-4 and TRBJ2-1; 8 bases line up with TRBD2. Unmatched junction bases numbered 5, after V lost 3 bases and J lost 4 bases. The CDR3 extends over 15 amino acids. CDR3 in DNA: TGTGCCAGCAGTTTTTCCAGCGGGGGATACAATGAGCAGTTCTTC. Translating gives CASSFSSGGYNEQFF.

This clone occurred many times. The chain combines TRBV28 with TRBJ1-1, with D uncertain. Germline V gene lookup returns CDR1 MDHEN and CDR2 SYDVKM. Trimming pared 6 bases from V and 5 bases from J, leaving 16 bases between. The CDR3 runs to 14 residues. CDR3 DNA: TGTGCCAGCAGCCCGAGGGTGAGAGGGACTGAAGCTTTCTTT. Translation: CASSPRVRGTEAFF.

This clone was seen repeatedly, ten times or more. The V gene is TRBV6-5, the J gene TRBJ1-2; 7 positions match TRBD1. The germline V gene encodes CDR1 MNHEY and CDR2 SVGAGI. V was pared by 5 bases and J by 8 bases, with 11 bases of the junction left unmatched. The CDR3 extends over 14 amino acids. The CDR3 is CASSPQGGGEGYTF. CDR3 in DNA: TGTGCCAGCAGTCCCCAGGGGGGCGGGGAGGGCTACACCTTC.

CDR3 region: CASSYGPSGTGKYEQYF. Here the CDR3 DNA reads TGTGCCAGCAGTTACGGCCCATCCGGGACAGGGAAATACGAGCAGTACTTC. The gene calls are TRBV12-3 or TRBV12-4 and TRBJ2-7; 9 bases map to TRBD1. The V segment lost 4 bases and the J segment 4 bases; nucleotides outside the gene matches: 14. The CDR3 is 17 amino acids.

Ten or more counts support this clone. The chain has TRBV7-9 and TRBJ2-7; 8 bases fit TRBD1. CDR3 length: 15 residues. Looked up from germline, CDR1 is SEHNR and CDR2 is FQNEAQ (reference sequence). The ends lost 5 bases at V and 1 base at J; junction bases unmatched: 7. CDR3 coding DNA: TGTGCCAGCAGCCTTATTGACAGGGGTTCCTACGAGCAGTACTTC. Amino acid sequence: CASSLIDRGSYEQYF.

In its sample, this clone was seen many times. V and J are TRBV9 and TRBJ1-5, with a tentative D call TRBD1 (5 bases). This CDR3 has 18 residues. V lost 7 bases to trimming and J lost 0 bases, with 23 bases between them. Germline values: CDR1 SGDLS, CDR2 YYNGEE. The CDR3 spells CASGRIKGKVPSNQPQHF. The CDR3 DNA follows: TGTGCCAGCGGCCGAATAAAGGGGAAGGTACCTAGCAATCAGCCCCAGCATTTT.

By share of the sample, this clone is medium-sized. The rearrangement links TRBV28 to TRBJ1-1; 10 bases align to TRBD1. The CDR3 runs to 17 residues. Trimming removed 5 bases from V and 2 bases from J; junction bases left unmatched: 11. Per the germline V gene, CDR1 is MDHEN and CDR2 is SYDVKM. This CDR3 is CASSTTRTGGINTEAFF. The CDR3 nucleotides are TGTGCCAGCAGTACGACTCGGACAGGGGGAATCAACACTGAAGCTTTCTTT.

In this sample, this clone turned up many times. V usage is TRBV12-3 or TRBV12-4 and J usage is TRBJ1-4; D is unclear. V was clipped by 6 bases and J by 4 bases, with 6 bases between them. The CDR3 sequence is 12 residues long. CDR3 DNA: TGTGCCAGCAGGGCCCTTAATGAAAAACTGTTTTTT. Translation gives CASRALNEKLFF.

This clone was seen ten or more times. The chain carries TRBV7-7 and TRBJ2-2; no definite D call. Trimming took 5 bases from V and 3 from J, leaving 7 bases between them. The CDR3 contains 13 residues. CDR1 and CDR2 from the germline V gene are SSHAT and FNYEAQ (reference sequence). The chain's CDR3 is CASSATYTGELFF. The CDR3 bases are TGTGCCAGCAGCGCAACATACACCGGGGAGCTGTTTTTT.

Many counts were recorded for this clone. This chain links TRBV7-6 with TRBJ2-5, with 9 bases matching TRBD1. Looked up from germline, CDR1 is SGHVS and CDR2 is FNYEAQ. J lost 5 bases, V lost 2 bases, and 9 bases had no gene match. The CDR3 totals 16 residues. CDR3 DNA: TGTGCCAGCAGCTTATTGCCGGACAGGGGAGTGGAGACCCAGTACTTC. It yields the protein CASSLLPDRGVETQYF. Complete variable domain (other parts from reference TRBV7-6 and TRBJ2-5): GAGVSQSPRYKVTKRGQDVALRCDPISGHVSLYWYRQALGQGPEFLTYFNYEAQQDKSGLPNDRFSAERPEGSISTLTIQRTEQRDSAMYRCASSLLPDRGVETQYFGPGTRLLVL.

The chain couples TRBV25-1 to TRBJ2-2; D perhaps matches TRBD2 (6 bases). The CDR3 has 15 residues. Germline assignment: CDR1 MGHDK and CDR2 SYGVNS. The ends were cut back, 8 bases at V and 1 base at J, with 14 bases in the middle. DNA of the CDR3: TGTGCCAGCTCTGAGGGTAGCGGGAACACCGGGGAGCTGTTTTTT. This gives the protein CASSEGSGNTGELFF.

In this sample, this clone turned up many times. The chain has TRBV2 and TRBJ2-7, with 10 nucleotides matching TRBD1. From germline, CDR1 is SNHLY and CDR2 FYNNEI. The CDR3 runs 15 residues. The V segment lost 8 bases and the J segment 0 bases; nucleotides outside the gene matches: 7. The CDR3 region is CASGKDRGLSYEQYF. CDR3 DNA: TGTGCCAGCGGGAAAGACAGGGGGCTCTCCTACGAGCAGTACTTC.

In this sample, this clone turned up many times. The CDR3 protein is CATLSRDYGYTF. CDR3 coding DNA: TGTGCCACCCTCTCCCGTGACTATGGCTACACCTTC. This chain connects TRBV19 to TRBJ1-2; no firm D call. The V gene lost 10 bases and the J gene lost 3 bases, with 12 bases spanning the gap. The CDR3 length is 12 residues. Germline values: CDR1 LNHDA, CDR2 SQIVND (reference sequence). Combining the CDR3 with reference TRBV19 and TRBJ1-2 gives the whole variable domain DGGITQSPKYLFRKEGQNVTLSCEQNLNHDAMYWYRQDPGQGLRLIYYSQIVNDFQKGDIAEGYSVSREKKESFPLTVTSAQKNPTAFYLCATLSRDYGYTFGSGTRLTVV.

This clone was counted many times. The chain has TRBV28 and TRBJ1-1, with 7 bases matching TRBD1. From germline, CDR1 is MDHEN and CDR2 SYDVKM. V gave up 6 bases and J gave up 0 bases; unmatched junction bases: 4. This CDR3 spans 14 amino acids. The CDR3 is CASSPGQVNTEAFF. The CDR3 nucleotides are TGTGCCAGCAGCCCCGGACAGGTGAACACTGAAGCTTTCTTT.

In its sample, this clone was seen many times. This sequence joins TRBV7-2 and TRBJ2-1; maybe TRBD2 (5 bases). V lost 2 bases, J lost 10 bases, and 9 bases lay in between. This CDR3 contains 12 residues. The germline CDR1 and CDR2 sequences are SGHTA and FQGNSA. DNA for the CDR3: TGTGCCAGCAGCTTAACTGAGCGGGAGCAGTTCTTC. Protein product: CASSLTEREQFF.